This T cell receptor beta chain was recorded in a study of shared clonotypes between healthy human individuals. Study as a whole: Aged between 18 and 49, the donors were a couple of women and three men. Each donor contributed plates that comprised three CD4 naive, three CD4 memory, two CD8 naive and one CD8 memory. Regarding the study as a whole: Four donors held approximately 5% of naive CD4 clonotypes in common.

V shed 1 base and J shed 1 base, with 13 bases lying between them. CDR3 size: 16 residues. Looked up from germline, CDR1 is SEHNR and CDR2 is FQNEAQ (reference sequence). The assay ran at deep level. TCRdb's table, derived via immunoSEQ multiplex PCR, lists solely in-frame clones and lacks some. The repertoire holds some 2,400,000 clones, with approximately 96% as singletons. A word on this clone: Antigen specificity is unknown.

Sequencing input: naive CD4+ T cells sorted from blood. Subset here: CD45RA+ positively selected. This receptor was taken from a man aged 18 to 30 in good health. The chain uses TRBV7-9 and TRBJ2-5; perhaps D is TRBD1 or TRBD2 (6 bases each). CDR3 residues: CASSLGQGRLQETQYF. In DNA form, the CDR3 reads TGTGCCAGCAGCTTAGGTCAGGGGAGGCTCCAAGAGACCCAGTACTTC.